Presented here are 26 T cell receptor beta chains from one specimen sequenced in a study of cytomegalovirus exposure and HLA in healthy donors. 60 Vbeta and 13 Jbeta primers were used in PCR. Repertoires were generated with immunoSEQ multiplex PCR, while TCRdb's copy carries only in-frame clones and drops some. This sample contains fewer than 130,000 clones. Material: PBMCs. These receptors came from a man aged 50 or older in good health and CMV-seronegative.

Note on this clone: At one end the junction does not follow the germline gene, possibly because of a read error. The chain uses TRBV9 and TRBJ1-6, with D perhaps matching TRBD1 (5 bases). The CDR3 length is 15 residues. Germline-derived CDR1 and CDR2 are SGDLS and YYNGEE. CDR3 in amino acids: CASSKQASHNSPLHF. The CDR3 nucleotides are TGTGCCAGCAGCAAACAGGCCTCCCATAATTCACCCCTCCACTTT. Full variable domain (missing parts from reference TRBV9 and TRBJ1-6): DSGVTQTPKHLITATGQRVTLRCSPRSGDLSVYWYQQSLDQGLQFLIQYYNGEERAKGNILERFSAQQFPDLHSELNLSSLELGDSALYFCASSKQASHNSPLHFGNGTRLTVT.

The rearrangement joins TRBV2 to TRBJ2-7; D not resolved. The CDR3 runs 12 residues. The germline V gene has CDR1 SNHLY and CDR2 FYNNEI. V shed 3 bases and J shed 2 bases, with 5 bases lying between them. The CDR3 DNA reads as TGTGCCAGCAGTGATCCAGCCTACGAGCAGTACTTC. Amino acids: CASSDPAYEQYF.

This chain connects TRBV7-9 to TRBJ1-1, with no clear D. V was pared by 3 bases and J by 1 base, with 9 bases between. The germline V gene has CDR1 SEHNR and CDR2 FQNEAQ (reference sequence). The CDR3 totals 14 residues. CDR3 loop: CASSFLSGNTEAFF. The CDR3, as DNA: TGTGCCAGCAGCTTCTTATCGGGGAACACTGAAGCTTTCTTT.

The CDR3 DNA is TGTGCCAGTAGTATAGATCCAGCGGGGTCCTACGAGCAGTACTTC. It translates to CASSIDPAGSYEQYF. The chain joins TRBV19 to TRBJ2-7; TRBD2 aligns across 7 bases. The CDR3 is made up of 15 amino acids. J gave up 1 base and V 0 bases, and 3 bases lay outside the gene matches. CDR1 is LNHDA and CDR2 is SQIVND in the germline V gene (reference sequence). The complete variable domain, with remaining parts taken from reference TRBV19 and TRBJ2-7, reads DGGITQSPKYLFRKEGQNVTLSCEQNLNHDAMYWYRQDPGQGLRLIYYSQIVNDFQKGDIAEGYSVSREKKESFPLTVTSAQKNPTAFYLCASSIDPAGSYEQYFGPGTRLTVT.

The chain joins TRBV7-8 to TRBJ2-7; TRBD2 aligns across 9 bases. Germline V gives CDR1 SGHVS, CDR2 FQNEAQ. The J segment lost 0 bases and the V segment lost 1 base, leaving 4 bases of the junction unmatched. There are 16 residues in the CDR3. The CDR3 loop reads CASSLEISGGSYEQYF. Here the CDR3 DNA reads TGTGCCAGCAGCTTAGAGATTAGCGGGGGCTCCTACGAGCAGTACTTC.

The chain employs TRBV9 and TRBJ2-7; 7 bases align to TRBD2. The CDR3 spans 15 residues. V shed 1 base and J 0 bases; nucleotides not matched to a gene: 4. Germline V gene data show CDR1 as SGDLS and CDR2 as YYNGEE. CDR3 in DNA: TGTGCCAGCAGCGTAAGTGGGGGGGACTCCTACGAGCAGTACTTC. Protein sequence: CASSVSGGDSYEQYF. Complete variable domain (other parts from reference TRBV9 and TRBJ2-7): DSGVTQTPKHLITATGQRVTLRCSPRSGDLSVYWYQQSLDQGLQFLIQYYNGEERAKGNILERFSAQQFPDLHSELNLSSLELGDSALYFCASSVSGGDSYEQYFGPGTRLTVT.

V and J are TRBV18 and TRBJ2-3, with 7 positions matching TRBD2. Germline loops: CDR1 KGHSH, CDR2 LQKENI. J lost 1 base, V lost 3 bases, and 1 base had no gene match. This CDR3 is built from 14 residues. CDR3 amino acids: CASSPTSGTDTQYF. As DNA, the CDR3 is TGTGCCAGCTCACCTACTAGCGGCACAGATACGCAGTATTTT.

This chain connects TRBV4-2 to TRBJ2-1, with 8 bases fitting TRBD2. This CDR3 is 15 amino acids long. V shed 0 bases and J 8 bases; nucleotides not matched to a gene: 6. Germline V gene lookup returns CDR1 LGHNA and CDR2 YNFKEQ. The DNA for the CDR3 is TGTGCCAGCAGCCAAGAAGGGACTAGTTTTTATGAGCAGTTCTTC. This encodes CASSQEGTSFYEQFF.

The rearrangement joins TRBV30 to TRBJ1-1; D gene unclear. V lost 0 bases and J 8 bases, leaving 7 bases between the germline ends. The length of the CDR3 is 11 residues. CDR1 is GTSNPN and CDR2 is SVGIG in the germline V gene (reference sequence). CDR3 loop: CAWSVDKEAFF. CDR3 nucleotide sequence: TGTGCCTGGAGTGTTGACAAGGAAGCTTTCTTT.

The chain carries TRBV7-2 and TRBJ1-6, with a tentative D call TRBD1 (6 bases). V lost 2 bases, J lost 7 bases, and 12 bases lay in between. The CDR3 is 15 residues long. Germline V gene lookup returns CDR1 SGHTA and CDR2 FQGNSA. CDR3 DNA: TGTGCCAGCAGCTTACCCGCGGACAGAAATTCACCCCTCCACTTT. Translating it yields CASSLPADRNSPLHF.

J is TRBJ1-2 and V is TRBV9; weak D call: TRBD1 (6 bases). Germline assignment: CDR1 SGDLS and CDR2 YYNGEE. Trimming pared 1 base from V and 6 bases from J, leaving 10 bases between. The CDR3 loop spans 13 amino acids. CDR3 bases: TGTGCCAGCAGCGTATCAGGGGACGATGGCTACACCTTC. It yields the protein CASSVSGDDGYTF.

The rearrangement joins TRBV7-8 to TRBJ2-7, with 11 bases matching TRBD1. V trimming: 7 bases; J trimming: 2 bases; junction bases outside the gene matches: 4. The length of the CDR3 is 14 residues. Germline V lookup: CDR1 SGHVS, CDR2 FQNEAQ. This chain's CDR3 is CASNLGQGAYEQYF. Written as DNA, the CDR3 is TGTGCCAGCAACCTGGGACAGGGGGCCTACGAGCAGTACTTC.

The V call is TRBV29-1, the J call TRBJ1-2, with 8 bases aligning to TRBD1. V was pared by 5 bases and J by 6 bases, with 8 bases of the junction left unmatched. Germline V gives CDR1 SQVTM, CDR2 ANQGSEA. This CDR3 is 13 amino acids long. The CDR3 sequence: CSVRAGGVNGYTF. CDR3 bases: TGCAGCGTTAGGGCAGGGGGCGTCAATGGCTACACCTTC. Looking up the rest from reference TRBV29-1 and TRBJ1-2 gives the full variable domain: SAVISQKPSRDICQRGTSLTIQCQVDSQVTMMFWYRQQPGQSLTLIATANQGSEATYESGFVIDKFPISRPNLTFSTLTVSNMSPEDSSIYLCSVRAGGVNGYTFGSGTRLTVV.

V gene TRBV19 combines with J gene TRBJ1-1, with no clear D. V was clipped by 7 bases and J by 6 bases, with 21 bases between them. CDR3 length: 15 residues. CDR1 is LNHDA and CDR2 is SQIVND in the germline V gene (reference sequence). CDR3: CASTPTPVPLAEAFF. The CDR3 DNA reads TGTGCCAGTACCCCCACCCCCGTTCCACTCGCTGAAGCTTTCTTT.

The chain carries TRBV18 and TRBJ1-5; a weak D match, TRBD1 (5 bases). CDR3 length equals 14 residues. CDR1 and CDR2 (germline): KGHSH, LQKENI. The V gene lost 5 bases and the J gene lost 3 bases, with 11 bases spanning the gap. CDR3 amino acids: CASSFDRANQPQHF. The DNA for the CDR3 is TGTGCCAGCTCATTTGACAGAGCCAATCAGCCCCAGCATTTT.

The chain combines TRBV19 with TRBJ1-5; 10 bases align to TRBD1. This CDR3 has 16 residues. Germline V gene data show CDR1 as LNHDA and CDR2 as SQIVND (reference sequence). Trimming took 6 bases from V and 2 from J; bases not matched to a gene: 7. The CDR3: CASSPTGGGGNQPQHF. The CDR3 region has the DNA TGTGCCAGTAGCCCGACAGGGGGCGGCGGCAATCAGCCCCAGCATTTT.

This chain links TRBV18 with TRBJ2-2; D gene ambiguous. This CDR3 is 14 amino acids long. Between the trimmed V and J ends, which lost 3 bases and 1 base, there was a span of 6 bases. Germline CDR1 and CDR2: KGHSH and LQKENI. This CDR3 reads CASSPTGNTGELFF. CDR3 in DNA: TGTGCCAGCTCACCCACGGGGAACACCGGGGAGCTGTTTTTT.

V is TRBV4-3 and J is TRBJ2-7, with D maybe TRBD2 (6 bases). The CDR3 has 15 amino acids. Trimming removed 4 bases from V and 9 bases from J, with 22 bases in between. Germline CDR1 is LGHNA and CDR2 is YSLEER. CDR3 DNA: TGCGCCAGCAGCCCGGGGGACGGAAGGACTGCGGGGCAGTACTTC. This gives the protein CASSPGDGRTAGQYF.

CDR3 nucleotides: TGTGCCAGCTCACCGTCCGGGACAGGGGGTGTGGGGGCCAACGTCCTGACTTTC. Translating gives CASSPSGTGGVGANVLTF. The J gene is TRBJ2-6, the V gene TRBV18; 11 positions match TRBD1. This CDR3 region has 18 residues. The junction had 8 bases not matched to a gene; V was cut back by 3 bases and J by 4 bases. Germline V gene data show CDR1 as KGHSH and CDR2 as LQKENI.

The chain uses TRBV11-2 and TRBJ2-3; weak D call: TRBD1 (5 bases). The CDR3 is 16 residues long. The V gene lost 6 bases and the J gene lost 2 bases, with 18 bases spanning the gap. Germline V lookup: CDR1 SGHAT, CDR2 FQNNGV. Here the CDR3 DNA reads TGTGCCAGCAGTTTGCCGTTAGGGGCCCACACAGATACGCAGTATTTT. Its translation is CASSLPLGAHTDTQYF.

This chain uses TRBV6-5 with TRBJ1-2; D might be TRBD1 (6 bases). Per germline, CDR1 MNHEY and CDR2 SVGAGI. The germline V and J ends were trimmed by 5 bases and 2 bases, with 12 bases remaining between them. This CDR3 is 14 amino acids long. The CDR3: CASSQSRGNYGYTF. CDR3 nucleotide sequence: TGTGCCAGCAGTCAATCCAGGGGAAACTATGGCTACACCTTC.

The chain carries TRBV19 and TRBJ1-5; 8 bases line up with TRBD1. CDR3 length: 13 residues. Germline values: CDR1 LNHDA, CDR2 SQIVND (reference sequence). V gave up 9 bases and J gave up 6 bases; unmatched junction bases: 7. This chain's CDR3 is CASRRQGSQPQHF. CDR3 DNA: TGTGCCAGCAGAAGACAGGGGAGTCAGCCCCAGCATTTT.

This chain uses TRBV6-5 with TRBJ2-3; perhaps TRBD2 as D (7 bases). The germline CDR1 and CDR2 sequences are MNHEY and SVGAGI. The CDR3 sequence is 15 residues long. Trimming removed 5 bases at V and 6 bases at J, with 18 bases between. This chain's CDR3 is CASSAWGQGGDTQYF. The CDR3 DNA follows: TGTGCCAGCAGTGCGTGGGGGCAGGGAGGGGATACGCAGTATTTT.

J is TRBJ1-4 and V is TRBV19; D is possibly TRBD1 (5 bases). Trimming took off 4 bases at V and 5 bases at J, with 5 bases between the two ends. CDR3 length equals 12 residues. Germline V gene lookup returns CDR1 LNHDA and CDR2 SQIVND (reference sequence). The chain's CDR3 is CASSRQNEKLFF. In nucleotides, the CDR3 is TGTGCCAGTAGTAGACAGAATGAAAAACTGTTTTTT.

The V gene is TRBV7-3, the J gene TRBJ1-1; D perhaps matches TRBD1 (6 bases). CDR1 is SGHTA, CDR2 FQGTGA, per germline. This CDR3 comprises 16 residues. The V and J ends lost 5 bases and 1 base respectively, with 17 bases between them. The CDR3, as DNA: TGTGCCAGCAGCCAACTGGCGGGGGCTGGGAACACTGAAGCTTTCTTT. Its translation is CASSQLAGAGNTEAFF.

The rearrangement links TRBV29-1 to TRBJ2-3; 12 nucleotides match TRBD2. V lost 2 bases and J lost 1; bases outside the gene matches: 4. Germline CDR1 SQVTM, CDR2 ANQGSEA. The CDR3 length is 16 residues. CDR3 sequence reads: CSVELAGGPGTDTQYF. The CDR3 DNA is TGCAGCGTTGAACTAGCGGGGGGGCCGGGCACAGATACGCAGTATTTT.